This entry lists 30 T cell receptor beta chains sequenced from one sample in a study of T cell clonality in common variable immunodeficiency. Here immunoSEQ multiplex PCR was the method, and the copy in TCRdb shows in-frame clones only, minus some. The data show fewer than 75,000 clones, with none appearing a single time. The sequenced sample was peripheral blood mononuclear cells. The receptor source for this set is a person aged 18 to 70 in good health.

This clone has ten or more counts. The CDR3 extends 3 residues past the end of the read, so its final part is completed from the germline J gene. The gene calls are TRBV5-1 and TRBJ2-7, with TRBD1 identical over 10 bases. The CDR3 is 14 residues long. V dropped 2 bases and J dropped 3; count of bases not matched to a gene: 2. Germline-derived CDR1 and CDR2 are SGHRS and YFSETQ. The CDR3 reads CASSFGQGGYEQYF. The CDR3 bases that were read are TGCGCCAGCAGCTTCGGACAGGGGGGCTACGAG.

In this sample, this clone turned up many times. The read is 3 residues too short to cover the CDR3 end, so that end is filled in from the germline J gene. The J gene is TRBJ2-3, the V gene TRBV4-1; 12 bases are a match to TRBD2. The germline V gene encodes CDR1 MGHRA and CDR2 YSYEKL. The CDR3 contains 16 residues. V trimming: 4 bases; J trimming: 2 bases; junction bases outside the gene matches: 4. The CDR3 loop is CASSLLAGGHTDTQYF. The sequenced CDR3 bases are TGCGCCAGCAGCCTACTAGCGGGGGGCCACACAGATACG.

This clone was found many times. Coverage ceases 3 residues before the CDR3 finishes, and the germline J gene fills in the end. This sequence joins TRBV30 and TRBJ2-1, with a weak D call TRBD1 (5 bases). CDR1 and CDR2 from the germline V gene are GTSNPN and SVGIG (reference sequence). The V gene lost 1 base and the J gene lost 1 base, with 8 bases spanning the gap. The CDR3 has 14 amino acids. The CDR3 spells CAWSEAGSYNEQFF. The DNA read from the CDR3 is TGTGCCTGGAGTGAAGCAGGGTCCTACAATGAG. The full variable domain, in which reference TRBV30 and TRBJ2-1 provide the parts outside the CDR3, is SQTIHQWPATLVQPVGSPLSLECTVEGTSNPNLYWYRQAAGRGLQLLFYSVGIGQISSEVPQNLSASRPQDRQFILSSKKLLLSDSGFYLCAWSEAGSYNEQFFGPGTRLTVL.

This clone was counted at least ten times. The read terminates 3 residues before the CDR3 end, so the remaining end is supplied by the germline J gene. The chain uses TRBV28 and TRBJ2-5, with no clear D. This CDR3 region has 16 residues. The germline CDR1 and CDR2 sequences are MDHEN and SYDVKM. V was pared by 3 bases and J by 5 bases, with 19 bases between. The sequenced CDR3 bases are TGTGCCAGCAGTTTGGGCGACCCAAGAGTTGGGGAGACC. It is translated as CASSLGDPRVGET. The whole CDR3 is CASSLGDPRVGETQYF.

This clone was seen ten or more times. The read terminates 3 residues before the CDR3 end, so the remaining end is supplied by the germline J gene. The chain joins TRBV7-2 to TRBJ1-5, with D perhaps matching TRBD1 (6 bases). Trimming left V 5 bases short and J 0 bases short, with 11 bases between. There are 15 residues in the CDR3. Germline loops: CDR1 SGHTA, CDR2 FQGNSA. This chain's CDR3 is CASSQGQLSNQPQHF. CDR3 DNA, as far as it was read: TGTGCCAGCAGCCAAGGACAGCTTAGCAATCAGCCC.

There are many counts of this clone. Coverage ceases 3 residues before the CDR3 finishes, and the germline J gene fills in the end. The chain is built from TRBV20-1 and TRBJ2-1, with 10 nucleotides matching TRBD2. Trimming took 6 bases from V and 0 from J; bases not matched to a gene: 8. The CDR3 has 16 amino acids. The germline CDR1 and CDR2 sequences are DFQATT and SNEGSKA (reference sequence). The CDR3 sequence: CSAATSGVSSYNEQFF. CDR3 bases read: TGCAGTGCGGCAACTAGCGGGGTTAGCTCCTACAATGAG.

This clone showed up many times. The read halts 3 residues ahead of the CDR3 end, with the missing end drawn from the germline J gene. This chain joins TRBV19 and TRBJ1-1, with D hard to call. The V end was cut by 2 bases, the J end by 6 bases, with 13 bases between. The CDR3 consists of 14 residues. Germline assignment: CDR1 LNHDA and CDR2 SQIVND (reference sequence). The CDR3 is CASSISGPFAEAFF. The part of the CDR3 DNA that was read is TGTGCCAGTAGTATATCCGGTCCGTTCGCTGAA. The full variable domain, completed using reference TRBV19 and TRBJ1-1, is DGGITQSPKYLFRKEGQNVTLSCEQNLNHDAMYWYRQDPGQGLRLIYYSQIVNDFQKGDIAEGYSVSREKKESFPLTVTSAQKNPTAFYLCASSISGPFAEAFFGQGTRLTVV.

The table lists this clone with many counts. The CDR3 is cut off 3 residues early in the read; its end comes from the germline J gene. The genes are TRBV19 and TRBJ1-2; tentatively, D is TRBD1 (6 bases). Trimming pared 6 bases from V and 6 bases from J, leaving 14 bases between. Germline loops: CDR1 LNHDA, CDR2 SQIVND (reference sequence). The length of the CDR3 is 13 residues. The CDR3 DNA, read in part, is TGTGCCAGTAGCCCAGCAGGGGCACATGGC. Its protein product is CASSPAGAHG. The full-length CDR3 reads as CASSPAGAHGYTF.

In its sample, this clone was seen many times. The sequence runs out 3 residues before the end of the CDR3; the remainder is reconstructed from the germline J gene. V is TRBV5-6 and J is TRBJ2-1, with 7 nucleotides matching TRBD2. Germline V gene sequence: CDR1 SGHDT, CDR2 YYEEEE. Trimming took 1 base from V and 8 from J; bases not matched to a gene: 9. CDR3 length: 15 residues. The CDR3 bases that were read are TGTGCCAGCAGCTTGCGGCCTAGCGGAGGGGATGAG. Its translation is CASSLRPSGGDE. The full CDR3 is CASSLRPSGGDEQFF. Filled out from reference TRBV5-6 and TRBJ2-1, the complete variable domain reads DAGVTQSPTHLIKTRGQQVTLRCSPKSGHDTVSWYQQALGQGPQFIFQYYEEEERQRGNFPDRFSGHQFPNYSSELNVNALLLGDSALYLCASSLRPSGGDEQFFGPGTRLTVL.

This clone was picked up many times. The CDR3 end lies 3 residues beyond the end of the read and is filled in from the germline J gene. The chain combines TRBV19 with TRBJ1-6; TRBD1 matches 8 bases. The germline V gene has CDR1 LNHDA and CDR2 SQIVND (reference sequence). J was trimmed by 12 bases and V by 5 bases; bases with no gene match: 9. This CDR3 is 14 amino acids long. The CDR3 bases that were read are TGTGCCAGTAGTCCCTTCGGACAGGGAATACCC. Encoded protein: CASSPFGQGIP. The CDR3 as a whole reads CASSPFGQGIPLHF.

At least ten counts were recorded for this clone. The CDR3 is cut off 3 residues early in the read; its end comes from the germline J gene. The rearrangement joins TRBV19 to TRBJ1-1; D possibly corresponds to TRBD1 (5 bases). V lost 3 bases to trimming and J lost 7 bases, with 12 bases between them. Looked up from germline, CDR1 is LNHDA and CDR2 is SQIVND (reference sequence). This CDR3 spans 13 amino acids. The CDR3 reads CASSMAGWNEAFF. The CDR3 bases that were read are TGTGCCAGTAGTATGGCAGGGTGGAATGAA.

This clone was seen many times. The CDR3 goes on 3 residues after the read ends, and that part is filled in from the germline J gene. V is TRBV7-6 and J is TRBJ1-6, with D perhaps TRBD1 (5 bases). The CDR3 has 14 amino acids. From germline, CDR1 is SGHVS and CDR2 FNYEAQ. The germline V and J ends were trimmed by 5 bases and 5 bases, with 10 bases remaining between them. The CDR3 region is CASSKTDNNSPLHF. The part of the CDR3 DNA that was read is TGTGCCAGCAGCAAGACAGACAATAATTCACCC.

This clone was counted many times. The read is 3 residues too short to cover the CDR3 end, so that end is filled in from the germline J gene. The chain carries TRBV5-1 and TRBJ2-1, with D possibly being TRBD1 (6 bases). Germline CDR1 SGHRS, CDR2 YFSETQ. The CDR3 totals 12 residues. Deletions cut 7 bases from V and 7 bases from J, with 12 bases between. This chain's CDR3 is CASVSQGNEQFF. The sequenced CDR3 bases are TGCGCCAGCGTCTCACAGGGAAATGAG. The variable domain in full, with the rest retrieved from reference TRBV5-1 and TRBJ2-1, is KAGVTQTPRYLIKTRGQQVTLSCSPISGHRSVSWYQQTPGQGLQFLFEYFSETQRNKGNFPGRFSGRQFSNSRSEMNVSTLELGDSALYLCASVSQGNEQFFGPGTRLTVL.

The table lists this clone with a few counts. Sequencing ends 3 residues short of the CDR3 end; the germline J gene provides the rest. The V call is TRBV14, the J call TRBJ2-7, with TRBD1 as a possible D gene (6 bases). Germline loops: CDR1 SGHDN, CDR2 FVKESK. The ends were cut back, 5 bases at V and 4 bases at J, with 15 bases in the middle. The CDR3 runs to 14 residues. The sequenced CDR3 bases are TGTGCCAGCAGCGGTCGGGACACCGGATACGAG. Its translation: CASSGRDTGYE. Given in full, the CDR3 is CASSGRDTGYEQYF.

This clone was observed many times. From the germline J gene comes the end of the CDR3, since the read stops 3 residues before it. The chain is built from TRBV12-3 or TRBV12-4 and TRBJ1-1; 7 bases align to TRBD1. There are 16 residues in the CDR3. V gave up 4 bases and J gave up 1 base; unmatched junction bases: 9. The CDR3 sequence is CASSYGIDRANTEAFF. CDR3 DNA, as far as it was read: TGTGCCAGCAGTTATGGTATTGACAGGGCGAACACTGAA.

Many counts were recorded for this clone. The read ends 3 residues early relative to the CDR3; the germline J gene fills the gap. This chain links TRBV18 with TRBJ2-4; TRBD1 aligns across 8 bases. The CDR3 sequence is 14 residues long. The germline V gene encodes CDR1 KGHSH and CDR2 LQKENI. With 6 bases clipped from V and 5 bases from J, the junction kept 6 bases outside the gene matches. CDR3 DNA, as far as it was read: TGTGCCAGCTCGCTGCAGGGGGCGGAAAACATT. Its protein is CASSLQGAENI. The CDR3 as a whole reads CASSLQGAENIQYF.

This clone has a count of ten or more. The read gets to within 3 residues of the CDR3 end, and the germline J gene fills in the rest. This sequence joins TRBV5-5 and TRBJ2-2; TRBD2 matches at 9 bases. Losses at the gene ends were 1 base for V and 6 bases for J; bases not matched to a gene: 4. Germline loops: CDR1 SGHKS, CDR2 YYEKEE (reference sequence). The CDR3 loop spans 15 amino acids. CDR3 DNA, as far as it was read: TGTGCCAGCAGCTTGTTGGCTAGCGGGGCCGGGGAG. Protein sequence: CASSLLASGAGE. The entire CDR3 is CASSLLASGAGELFF.

Concerning this clone itself: The read halts 3 residues ahead of the CDR3 end, with the missing end drawn from the germline J gene. The rearrangement joins TRBV11-2 to TRBJ1-1, with a tentative D call TRBD1 (6 bases). The length of the CDR3 is 14 residues. Trimming left V 5 bases short and J 2 bases short, with 12 bases between. The V gene's germline CDR1 is SGHAT and CDR2 FQNNGV. The CDR3: CASSIRQANTEAFF. The CDR3 bases that were read are TGTGCCAGCAGCATACGACAGGCAAACACTGAA.

This clone was counted many times. Read sequence stops 3 residues before the CDR3 end, and the germline J gene provides the missing end. The chain carries TRBV2 and TRBJ2-1; the D gene is possibly TRBD1 (5 bases). Trimming removed 1 base from V and 6 bases from J, with 16 bases in between. This CDR3 region has 16 residues. The germline V gene encodes CDR1 SNHLY and CDR2 FYNNEI. Partial CDR3 DNA: TGTGCCAGCAGTGAAGTCGGTCCAGGGTATGCCAATGAG. Its protein product is CASSEVGPGYANE. The full-length CDR3 reads as CASSEVGPGYANEQFF.

This clone has a count of ten or more. Coverage ceases 3 residues before the CDR3 finishes, and the germline J gene fills in the end. This chain links TRBV28 with TRBJ1-1, with D possibly matching TRBD1 (6 bases). Trimming shortened V by 5 bases and J by 4 bases, and 23 bases separated the two germline ends. The CDR3 runs 17 residues. Germline V CDR1 and CDR2: MDHEN, SYDVKM. This CDR3 is CASSGAALGASGTEAFF. Partial CDR3 DNA: TGTGCCAGCAGTGGGGCGGCGTTGGGGGCATCGGGCACTGAA.

This clone was observed many times. The read ends 3 residues shy of where the CDR3 ends; the end is completed using the germline J gene. J is TRBJ2-3 and V is TRBV5-6, with a possible D match to TRBD1 (6 bases). Trimming cost V 4 bases and J 5 bases, with 8 bases left between them. This CDR3 has 12 amino acids. Germline V CDR1 and CDR2: SGHDT, YYEEEE. Here the CDR3 reads CASSPTGDTQYF. The CDR3 DNA, read in part, is TGTGCCAGCAGCCCGACAGGAGATACG.

This clone has a count of ten or more. This CDR3 is CSARSSNRGNSGNTIYF. The sequenced part of the CDR3 DNA is TGCAGTGCTAGATCTAGCAACAGGGGCAACTCTGGAAACACC. The chain joins TRBV20-1 to TRBJ1-3; 7 bases agree with TRBD1. The missing CDR3 end, 3 residues past where the read stops, is filled in from the germline J gene. With 2 bases clipped from V and 0 bases from J, the junction kept 10 bases outside the gene matches. The CDR3 extends over 17 amino acids. Germline V gene data show CDR1 as DFQATT and CDR2 as SNEGSKA (reference sequence).

This clone was seen many times. From the germline J gene comes the end of the CDR3, since the read stops 3 residues before it. This chain connects TRBV20-1 to TRBJ2-1, with 10 bases identical to TRBD2. The germline gives CDR1 DFQATT, CDR2 SNEGSKA (reference sequence). J was trimmed by 6 bases and V by 5 bases; bases with no gene match: 13. The CDR3 runs to 16 residues. CDR3 DNA, as far as it was read: TGCAGTGCTCTACCAGGGCTGGTAGCGGGGGGCAATGAG. Translating gives CSALPGLVAGGNE. The whole CDR3 sequence reads CSALPGLVAGGNEQFF.

This clone occurred many times. The read halts 3 residues ahead of the CDR3 end, with the missing end drawn from the germline J gene. V is TRBV29-1 and J is TRBJ1-1; 10 bases match TRBD1. The trim removed 6 bases at V and 6 bases at J, leaving 7 bases unmatched. The CDR3 is 13 amino acids. Germline V gives CDR1 SQVTM, CDR2 ANQGSEA. The CDR3 sequence: CSVGQGPGSEAFF. The part of the CDR3 DNA that was read is TGCAGCGTGGGACAGGGGCCCGGGTCTGAA.

This clone appeared many times. Read coverage stops 3 residues before the CDR3 terminus; the germline J gene supplies the remainder. J is TRBJ2-7 and V is TRBV4-1; 7 nucleotides align to TRBD1. Losses at the gene ends were 3 bases for V and 5 bases for J; bases not matched to a gene: 10. The CDR3 sequence is 15 residues long. In germline, CDR1 is MGHRA, CDR2 YSYEKL. CDR3 amino acids: CASSHQTGNLDEQYF. The DNA read from the CDR3 is TGCGCCAGCAGCCACCAGACAGGGAATCTGGACGAG.

Many counts were recorded for this clone. From the germline J gene comes the end of the CDR3, since the read stops 3 residues before it. The rearrangement links TRBV7-2 to TRBJ1-2, with TRBD1 as a possible D gene (6 bases). Trimming took 11 bases from V and 7 from J, leaving 14 bases between them. The germline V gene has CDR1 SGHTA and CDR2 FQGNSA. The length of the CDR3 is 11 residues. The DNA read from the CDR3 is TGTGCCCCATGGGGGCGCGGTGGC. Translation gives CAPWGRGG. From start to end, the CDR3 is CAPWGRGGYTF.

This clone has at least ten counts. The read terminates 3 residues before the CDR3 end, so the remaining end is supplied by the germline J gene. The chain has TRBV12-3 or TRBV12-4 and TRBJ2-3, with 14 bases aligning to TRBD2. J was trimmed by 6 bases and V by 3 bases; bases with no gene match: 5. The CDR3 consists of 16 residues. The part of the CDR3 DNA that was read is TGTGCCAGCAGTTTCGGGACTAGCGGGAGAGGGGATACG. Protein product: CASSFGTSGRGDT. The full-length CDR3 reads as CASSFGTSGRGDTQYF.

This clone was counted at least ten times. Coverage ceases 3 residues before the CDR3 finishes, and the germline J gene fills in the end. V and J are TRBV18 and TRBJ2-5; 9 nucleotides align to TRBD2. V shed 6 bases, J shed 4 bases, and the junction held 15 bases outside the gene matches. This CDR3 is built from 17 residues. In germline, CDR1 is KGHSH, CDR2 LQKENI. The CDR3 loop reads CASSRVSGSSFGETQYF. The part of the CDR3 DNA that was read is TGTGCCAGCTCGCGGGTTAGCGGGAGTTCTTTCGGAGAGACC. The variable domain in full, with the rest retrieved from reference TRBV18 and TRBJ2-5, is NAGVMQNPRHLVRRRGQEARLRCSPMKGHSHVYWYRQLPEEGLKFMVYLQKENIIDESGMPKERFSAEFPKEGPSILRIQQVVRGDSAAYFCASSRVSGSSFGETQYFGPGTRLLVL.

This clone came up many times. Sequencing ends 3 residues short of the CDR3 end; the germline J gene provides the rest. The chain recombines TRBV7-9 with TRBJ1-5, with 8 positions matching TRBD1. The CDR3 is made up of 15 amino acids. In germline, CDR1 is SEHNR, CDR2 FQNEAQ (reference sequence). J gave up 6 bases and V 5 bases, and 9 bases lay outside the gene matches. CDR3 residues: CASSLSQGAGQPQHF. The sequenced CDR3 bases are TGTGCCAGCAGCCTCTCGCAGGGGGCGGGTCAGCCC.

This clone was picked up many times. From the germline J gene comes the end of the CDR3, since the read stops 3 residues before it. The genes are TRBV5-1 and TRBJ2-7; a weak D match, TRBD2 (6 bases). Germline assignment: CDR1 SGHRS and CDR2 YFSETQ. Trimming took off 0 bases at V and 0 bases at J, with 13 bases between the two ends. The CDR3 spans 16 residues. The covered CDR3 bases are TGCGCCAGCAGCTTGGCCGGGGGACCGGTCTCCTACGAG. It encodes CASSLAGGPVSYE. The full CDR3 protein reads CASSLAGGPVSYEQYF.